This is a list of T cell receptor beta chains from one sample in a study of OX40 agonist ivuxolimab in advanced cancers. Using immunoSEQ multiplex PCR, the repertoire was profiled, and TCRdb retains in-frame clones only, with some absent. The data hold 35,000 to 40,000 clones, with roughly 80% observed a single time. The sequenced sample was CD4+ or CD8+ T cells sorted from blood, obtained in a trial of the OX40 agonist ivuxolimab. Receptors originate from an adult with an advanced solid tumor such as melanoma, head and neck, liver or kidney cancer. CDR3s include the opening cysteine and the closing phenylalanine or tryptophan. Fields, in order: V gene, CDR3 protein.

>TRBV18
CASSATTPYLTGELFF
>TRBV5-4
CASRKKTGITGELFF
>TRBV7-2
CASSLAGTDNSPLHF
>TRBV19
CASSRGQGSIWDEKLFF
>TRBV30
CAWSAGTGNYGYTF
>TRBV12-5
CASGLVQTAGANVLTF
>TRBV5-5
CASSFDAGGTTSYEQYF
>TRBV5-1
CASSLDRQEQFF
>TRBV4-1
CASSQVVTRSSTDTQYF
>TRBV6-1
CASSQENRGREAFF
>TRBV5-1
CASSFDGLNTEAFF
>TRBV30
CAFSGGAFNEQFF
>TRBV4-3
CASSQVAGLAGGNEQFF
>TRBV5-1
CASSLRGGGIGETQYF
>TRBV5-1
CASRLATTGAETQYF
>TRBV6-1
CASSKGQGSGANVLTF
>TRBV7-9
CASSFMNTEAFF
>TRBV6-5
CASSYGPGLLGYTF
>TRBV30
CACLFGGLSGRAFF
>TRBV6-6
CASSYSGTGLNEQFF
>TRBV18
CASSPNTGREQYF
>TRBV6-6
CASSSVQTSSTQYF
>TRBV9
CASSRLDRGTDTQYF